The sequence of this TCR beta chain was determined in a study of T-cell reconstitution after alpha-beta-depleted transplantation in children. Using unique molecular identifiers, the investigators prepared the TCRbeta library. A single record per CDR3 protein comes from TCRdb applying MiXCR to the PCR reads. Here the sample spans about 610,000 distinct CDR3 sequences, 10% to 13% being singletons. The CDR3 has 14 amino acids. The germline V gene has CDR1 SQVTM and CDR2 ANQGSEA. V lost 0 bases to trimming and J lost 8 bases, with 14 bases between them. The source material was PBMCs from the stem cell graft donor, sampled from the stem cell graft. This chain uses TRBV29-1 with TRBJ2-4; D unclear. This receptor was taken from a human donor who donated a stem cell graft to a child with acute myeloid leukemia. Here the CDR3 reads CSVEDRQRRYIQYF. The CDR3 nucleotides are TGCAGCGTTGAAGATCGGCAACGCCGTTACATTCAGTACTTC. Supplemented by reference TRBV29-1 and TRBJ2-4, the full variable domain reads SAVISQKPSRDICQRGTSLTIQCQVDSQVTMMFWYRQQPGQSLTLIATANQGSEATYESGFVIDKFPISRPNLTFSTLTVSNMSPEDSSIYLCSVEDRQRRYIQYFGAGTRLSVL.